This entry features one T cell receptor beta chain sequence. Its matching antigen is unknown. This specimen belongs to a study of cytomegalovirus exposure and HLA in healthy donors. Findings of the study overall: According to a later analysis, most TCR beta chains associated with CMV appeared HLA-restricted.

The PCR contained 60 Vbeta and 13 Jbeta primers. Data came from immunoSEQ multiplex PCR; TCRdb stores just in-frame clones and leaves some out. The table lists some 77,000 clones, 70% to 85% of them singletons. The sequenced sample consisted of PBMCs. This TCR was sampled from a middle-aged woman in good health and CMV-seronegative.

The CDR3 DNA is TGTGCCACCAACCAGGCATCTGGAAACACCATATATTTT. Residues: CATNQASGNTIYF. The chain links TRBV6-1 to TRBJ1-3; D remains ambiguous. The germline V and J ends were trimmed by 10 bases and 1 base, with 11 bases remaining between them. The CDR3 is made up of 13 amino acids. From germline, CDR1 is MNHNS and CDR2 SASEGT.